What follows are 16 T cell receptor beta chains derived from one specimen sequenced in a study of blood T cell repertoires in COVID-19. Profiled with immunoSEQ multiplex PCR; TCRdb holds only in-frame clones, not every one. The table shows about 220,000 clones, with around 80% occurring only once. The sample taken for sequencing was peripheral blood. The receptors originated from a man aged 25-45 years with active or convalescent COVID-19.

The J gene is TRBJ2-2, the V gene TRBV14; 7 bases agree with TRBD2. Unmatched junction bases numbered 9, after V lost 5 bases and J lost 3 bases. CDR3 length: 16 residues. CDR1 is SGHDN, CDR2 FVKESK, per germline. The CDR3 DNA is TGTGCCAGCAGCGGGCGGCCAGGGAGGGACACCGGGGAGCTGTTTTTT. This codes for CASSGRPGRDTGELFF.

This clone was recorded once. This sequence joins TRBV5-6 and TRBJ2-6, with D possibly matching TRBD2 (7 bases). Between the trimmed V and J ends, which lost 2 bases and 3 bases, there was a span of 9 bases. Germline V gene data show CDR1 as SGHDT and CDR2 as YYEEEE. The CDR3 totals 15 residues. For the CDR3, the DNA is TGTGCCAGCAGCTTCGGGGGGCTTGGGGCCAACGTCCTGACTTTC. Translating it yields CASSFGGLGANVLTF.

The genes are TRBV3-1 (or the pseudogene TRBV3-2) and TRBJ2-7; possibly TRBD2 for D (5 bases). This CDR3 has 14 amino acids. CDR1 LGHDT and CDR2 YNNKEL come from the germline V gene (reference sequence). V lost 3 bases, J lost 1 base, and 10 bases lay in between. The CDR3 is CASSQADLSYEQYF. CDR3 sequence (DNA): TGTGCCAGCAGCCAGGCGGACTTATCCTACGAGCAGTACTTC.

The chain links TRBV7-3 to TRBJ2-1; TRBD2 matches 7 bases. The ends lost 1 base at V and 8 bases at J; junction bases unmatched: 5. From germline, CDR1 is SGHTA and CDR2 FQGTGA. The CDR3 totals 14 residues. This CDR3 reads CASSLSRLAHEQFF. The CDR3 bases are TGTGCCAGCAGCTTAAGTAGACTAGCCCATGAGCAGTTCTTC.

The chain joins TRBV19 to TRBJ1-4; D unclear. This CDR3 contains 11 residues. The germline CDR1 and CDR2 sequences are LNHDA and SQIVND (reference sequence). V was cut by 5 bases and J by 7 bases, with 5 bases left in between. CDR3 bases: TGTGCCAGTAGTCCTTCTGAAAAACTGTTTTTT. Amino acids: CASSPSEKLFF. The full variable domain, in which reference TRBV19 and TRBJ1-4 provide the parts outside the CDR3, is DGGITQSPKYLFRKEGQNVTLSCEQNLNHDAMYWYRQDPGQGLRLIYYSQIVNDFQKGDIAEGYSVSREKKESFPLTVTSAQKNPTAFYLCASSPSEKLFFGSGTQLSVL.

This chain uses TRBV6-5 with TRBJ2-7, with 12 bases identical to TRBD1. The trim removed 6 bases at V and 5 bases at J, leaving 2 bases unmatched. This CDR3 has 13 amino acids. Per the germline V gene, CDR1 is MNHEY and CDR2 is SVGAGI. DNA of the CDR3: TGTGCCAGCAGGGGGACAGGGGGCGACGAGCAGTACTTC. It is translated as CASRGTGGDEQYF.

The CDR3, as DNA: TGTGCCAGCACTACACAGCCAGAGAACACTGAAGCTTTCTTT. Encoded protein: CASTTQPENTEAFF. The gene calls are TRBV28 and TRBJ1-1, with no clear D. The germline gives CDR1 MDHEN, CDR2 SYDVKM. V lost 7 bases and J 1 base, leaving 13 bases between the germline ends. This CDR3 has 14 amino acids.

V gene TRBV4-1 combines with J gene TRBJ2-1; 10 bases fit TRBD1. The length of the CDR3 is 16 residues. The germline CDR1 and CDR2 sequences are MGHRA and YSYEKL. V dropped 1 base and J dropped 5; count of bases not matched to a gene: 5. As DNA, the CDR3 is TGCGCCAGCAGCCAAGGGGGACAGGGGAAGGACAATGAGCAGTTCTTC. Translation: CASSQGGQGKDNEQFF.

The rearrangement links TRBV21-1 to TRBJ1-1. TRBV21-1 is a recognized pseudogene. This CDR3 contains 13 residues. Here the CDR3 reads CASSIEENTEAFF. CDR3 nucleotides: TGTGCCAGCAGCATAGAGGAGAACACTGAAGCTTTCTTT.

This clone appeared a single time. The chain links TRBV6-5 to TRBJ1-1; D is perhaps TRBD1 (6 bases). The CDR3 runs to 13 residues. Germline V gives CDR1 MNHEY, CDR2 SVGAGI. Trimming cost V 8 bases and J 5 bases, with 15 bases left between them. The CDR3 DNA is TGTGCCAGCGAGAATACAGGGATGACTGAAGCTTTCTTT. Residues: CASENTGMTEAFF.

The chain combines TRBV5-1 with TRBJ2-7, with a tentative D call TRBD2 (6 bases). Germline V gives CDR1 SGHRS, CDR2 YFSETQ. Between the trimmed V and J ends, which lost 8 bases and 0 bases, there was a span of 9 bases. The CDR3 is made up of 12 amino acids. The DNA of the CDR3 is TGCGCCAGTGGGGGGAACTCCTACGAGCAGTACTTC. Amino acid sequence: CASGGNSYEQYF. Full variable domain (missing parts from reference TRBV5-1 and TRBJ2-7): KAGVTQTPRYLIKTRGQQVTLSCSPISGHRSVSWYQQTPGQGLQFLFEYFSETQRNKGNFPGRFSGRQFSNSRSEMNVSTLELGDSALYLCASGGNSYEQYFGPGTRLTVT.

J is TRBJ1-1 and V is TRBV5-6; D gene unclear. Germline loops: CDR1 SGHDT, CDR2 YYEEEE. Trimming removed 2 bases from V and 5 bases from J, with 10 bases in between. This CDR3 is 13 amino acids long. The CDR3 region is CASSFSQRTEAFF. As DNA, the CDR3 is TGTGCCAGCAGCTTCTCCCAGCGGACTGAAGCTTTCTTT.

The rearrangement joins TRBV9 to TRBJ1-4; TRBD1 is a possible D gene (6 bases). CDR1 and CDR2 (germline): SGDLS, YYNGEE. V lost 2 bases, J lost 3 bases, and 8 bases lay in between. The CDR3 extends over 14 amino acids. Here the CDR3 DNA reads TGTGCCAGCAGCGTCAGGGGCGCTAATGAAAAACTGTTTTTT. Encoded protein: CASSVRGANEKLFF.

The J gene is TRBJ2-3, the V gene TRBV29-1; 7 bases match TRBD2. The germline CDR1 and CDR2 sequences are SQVTM and ANQGSEA. The V segment lost 8 bases and the J segment 2 bases; nucleotides outside the gene matches: 7. The CDR3 length is 13 residues. The CDR3 here is CSSLADPTDTQYF. CDR3 DNA sequence: TGCAGCTCGCTAGCGGACCCCACAGATACGCAGTATTTT.

The chain carries TRBV27 and TRBJ2-7; 7 nucleotides agree with TRBD1. Germline values: CDR1 MNHEY, CDR2 SMNVEV (reference sequence). V dropped 5 bases and J dropped 3; count of bases not matched to a gene: 7. CDR3 length: 14 amino acids. In DNA form, the CDR3 reads TGTGCCAGCAGTCCGGTACGACAGGGCTACGAGCAGTACTTC. It encodes CASSPVRQGYEQYF.

For this clone: One junction end disagrees with the germline gene, perhaps due to a read error. The chain links TRBV5-4 to TRBJ1-5; TRBD1 matches at 7 bases. This CDR3 is 13 amino acids long. CDR1 is SGHNT, CDR2 YYREEE, per germline (reference sequence). As DNA, the CDR3 is TGTGCCACCAGCGAGGGGGCAAGCCAGCCCCAGCATTTT. This codes for CATSEGASQPQHF.